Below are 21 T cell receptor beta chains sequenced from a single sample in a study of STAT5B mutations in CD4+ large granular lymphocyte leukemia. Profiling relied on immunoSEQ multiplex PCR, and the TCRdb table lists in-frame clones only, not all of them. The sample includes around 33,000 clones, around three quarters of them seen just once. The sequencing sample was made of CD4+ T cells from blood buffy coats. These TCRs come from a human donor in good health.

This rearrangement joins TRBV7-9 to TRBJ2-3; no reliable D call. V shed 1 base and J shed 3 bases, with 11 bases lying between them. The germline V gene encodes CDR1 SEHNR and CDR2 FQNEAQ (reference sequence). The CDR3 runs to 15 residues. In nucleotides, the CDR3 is TGTGCCAGCAGCTTAGTCCCCCCGGTAACAGATACGCAGTATTTT. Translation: CASSLVPPVTDTQYF.

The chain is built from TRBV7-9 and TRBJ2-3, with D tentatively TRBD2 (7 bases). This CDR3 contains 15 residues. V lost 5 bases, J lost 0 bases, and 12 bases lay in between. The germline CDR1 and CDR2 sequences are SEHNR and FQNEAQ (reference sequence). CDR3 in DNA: TGTGCCAGCAGCCCCGGGGGGCTGAGCACAGATACGCAGTATTTT. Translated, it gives CASSPGGLSTDTQYF.

In DNA form, the CDR3 reads TGTGCCACTAACAGACAGGGACCAAATCAGCCCCAGCATTTT. It encodes CATNRQGPNQPQHF. The V and J genes are TRBV15 and TRBJ1-5; TRBD1 agrees at 7 bases. CDR3 size: 14 residues. The V and J ends lost 9 bases and 4 bases, in that order; junction bases with no gene match: 9. Germline V gives CDR1 LNHNV, CDR2 YYDKDF (reference sequence).

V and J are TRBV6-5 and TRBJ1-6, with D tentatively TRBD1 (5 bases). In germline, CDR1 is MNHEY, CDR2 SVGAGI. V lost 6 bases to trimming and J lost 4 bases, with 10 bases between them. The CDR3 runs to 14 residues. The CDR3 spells CASSQGGYNSPLHF. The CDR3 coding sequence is TGTGCCAGCAGCCAGGGCGGGTATAATTCACCCCTCCACTTT.

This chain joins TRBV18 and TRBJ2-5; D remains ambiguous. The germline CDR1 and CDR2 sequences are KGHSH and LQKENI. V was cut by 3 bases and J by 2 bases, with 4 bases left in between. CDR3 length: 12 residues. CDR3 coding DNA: TGTGCCAGCTCACCGGGGCAAGAGACCCAGTACTTC. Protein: CASSPGQETQYF.

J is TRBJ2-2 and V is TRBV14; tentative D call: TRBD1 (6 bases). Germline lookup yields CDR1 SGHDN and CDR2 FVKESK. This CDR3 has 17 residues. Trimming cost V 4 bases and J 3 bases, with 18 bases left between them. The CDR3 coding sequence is TGTGCCAGCAGCCCTTTTGACAGGCCGAGGGACACCGGGGAGCTGTTTTTT. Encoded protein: CASSPFDRPRDTGELFF.

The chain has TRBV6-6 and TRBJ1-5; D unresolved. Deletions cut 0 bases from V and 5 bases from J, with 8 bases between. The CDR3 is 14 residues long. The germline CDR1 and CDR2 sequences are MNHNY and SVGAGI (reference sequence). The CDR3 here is CASSYSRGDQPQHF. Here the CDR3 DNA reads TGTGCCAGCAGTTACTCTCGGGGTGATCAGCCCCAGCATTTT.

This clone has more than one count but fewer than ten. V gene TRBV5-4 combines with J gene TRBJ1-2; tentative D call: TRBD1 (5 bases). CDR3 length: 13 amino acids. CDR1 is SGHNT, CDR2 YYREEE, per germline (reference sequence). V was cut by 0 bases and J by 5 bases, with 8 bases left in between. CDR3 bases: TGTGCCAGCAGCTTGGAGCAGGGTTATGGCTACACCTTC. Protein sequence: CASSLEQGYGYTF.

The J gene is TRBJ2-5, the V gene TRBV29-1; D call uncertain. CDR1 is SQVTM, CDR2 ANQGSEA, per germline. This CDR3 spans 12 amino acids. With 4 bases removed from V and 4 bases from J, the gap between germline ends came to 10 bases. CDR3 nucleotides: TGCAGCGTTGTCAGTTGGGGAGAGACCCAGTACTTC. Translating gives CSVVSWGETQYF.

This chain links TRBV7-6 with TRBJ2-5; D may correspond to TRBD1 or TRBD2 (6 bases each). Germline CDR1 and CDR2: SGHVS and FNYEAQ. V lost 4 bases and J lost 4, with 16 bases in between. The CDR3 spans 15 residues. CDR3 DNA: TGTGCCAGCAGCTCTTTTAGGGGGGCAAGAGAGACCCAGTACTTC. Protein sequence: CASSSFRGARETQYF.

This CDR3 is CASSLVRGTEAFF. The CDR3 coding sequence is TGCGCCAGCAGCTTGGTACGGGGCACTGAAGCTTTCTTT. The chain has TRBV5-1 and TRBJ1-1; D uncertain. Trimming stripped 0 bases from V and 4 bases from J, with 7 bases between. This CDR3 is 13 amino acids long. The germline gives CDR1 SGHRS, CDR2 YFSETQ.

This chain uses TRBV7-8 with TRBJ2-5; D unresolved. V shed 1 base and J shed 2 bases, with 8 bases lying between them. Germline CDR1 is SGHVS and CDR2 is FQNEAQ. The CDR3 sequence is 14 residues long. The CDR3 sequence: CASSLGLYQETQYF. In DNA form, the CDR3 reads TGTGCCAGCAGCTTAGGACTGTATCAAGAGACCCAGTACTTC.

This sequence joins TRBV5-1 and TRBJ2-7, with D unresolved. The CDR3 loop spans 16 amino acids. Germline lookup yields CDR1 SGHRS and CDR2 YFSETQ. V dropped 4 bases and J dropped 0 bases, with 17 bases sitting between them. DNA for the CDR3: TGCGCCAGCAGCCCGTCGTTGCAGGCGAGCTCCTACGAGCAGTACTTC. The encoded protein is CASSPSLQASSYEQYF.

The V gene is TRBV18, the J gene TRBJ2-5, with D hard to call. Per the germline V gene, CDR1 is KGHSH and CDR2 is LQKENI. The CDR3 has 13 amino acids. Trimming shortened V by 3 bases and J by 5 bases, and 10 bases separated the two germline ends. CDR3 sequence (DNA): TGTGCCAGCTCACCGGGCCGGGTGGAGACCCAGTACTTC. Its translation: CASSPGRVETQYF.

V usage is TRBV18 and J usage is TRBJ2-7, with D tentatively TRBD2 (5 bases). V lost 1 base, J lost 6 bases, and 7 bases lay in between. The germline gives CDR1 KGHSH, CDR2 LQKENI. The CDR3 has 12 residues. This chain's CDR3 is CASSPRGSEQYF. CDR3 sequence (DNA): TGTGCCAGCTCACCACGAGGGTCCGAGCAGTACTTC. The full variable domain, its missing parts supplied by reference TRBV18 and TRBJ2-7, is NAGVMQNPRHLVRRRGQEARLRCSPMKGHSHVYWYRQLPEEGLKFMVYLQKENIIDESGMPKERFSAEFPKEGPSILRIQQVVRGDSAAYFCASSPRGSEQYFGPGTRLTVT.

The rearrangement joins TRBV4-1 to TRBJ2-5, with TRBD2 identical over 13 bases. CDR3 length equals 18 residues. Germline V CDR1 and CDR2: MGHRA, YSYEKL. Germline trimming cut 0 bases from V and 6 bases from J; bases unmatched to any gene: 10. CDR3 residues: CASSQDETSGGKSKTQYF. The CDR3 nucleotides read TGCGCCAGCAGCCAAGATGAGACTAGCGGGGGGAAGTCCAAGACCCAGTACTTC.

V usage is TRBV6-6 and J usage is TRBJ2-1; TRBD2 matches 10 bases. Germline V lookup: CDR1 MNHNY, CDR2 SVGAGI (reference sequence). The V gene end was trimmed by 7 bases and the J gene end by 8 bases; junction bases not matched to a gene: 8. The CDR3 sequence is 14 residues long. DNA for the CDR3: TGTGCCAGCAAGGATAGCGGGAGGCTCGATGAGCAGTTCTTC. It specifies CASKDSGRLDEQFF.

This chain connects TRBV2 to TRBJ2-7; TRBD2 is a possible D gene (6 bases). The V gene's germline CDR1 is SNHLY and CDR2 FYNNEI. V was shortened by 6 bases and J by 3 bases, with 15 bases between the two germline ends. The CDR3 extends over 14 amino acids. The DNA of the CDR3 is TGTGCCAGCAGCGACTGGGACTCCTACTACGAGCAGTACTTC. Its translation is CASSDWDSYYEQYF.

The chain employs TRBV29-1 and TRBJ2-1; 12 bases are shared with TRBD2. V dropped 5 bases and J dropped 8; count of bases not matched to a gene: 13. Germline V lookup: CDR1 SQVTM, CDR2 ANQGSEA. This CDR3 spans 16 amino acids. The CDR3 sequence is CSVPSTSGRSWDEQFF. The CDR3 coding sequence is TGCAGCGTTCCATCGACTAGCGGGAGATCATGGGATGAGCAGTTCTTC.

The CDR3 DNA is TGTGCCAGCAGGCTGGGAGGGGGGAACTCGAATGAGCAGTTCTTC. Translated: CASRLGGGNSNEQFF. The V and J genes are TRBV7-9 and TRBJ2-1, with a tentative D call TRBD2 (7 bases). Germline CDR1 is SEHNR and CDR2 is FQNEAQ (reference sequence). V lost 6 bases to trimming and J lost 7 bases, with 19 bases between them. The CDR3 runs 15 residues.

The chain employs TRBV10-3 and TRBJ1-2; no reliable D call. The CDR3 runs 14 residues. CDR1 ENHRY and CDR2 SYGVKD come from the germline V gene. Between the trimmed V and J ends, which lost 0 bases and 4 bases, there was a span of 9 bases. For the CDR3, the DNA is TGTGCCATCAGTGAGTCGTTGGGAGCCTATGGCTACACCTTC. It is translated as CAISESLGAYGYTF.